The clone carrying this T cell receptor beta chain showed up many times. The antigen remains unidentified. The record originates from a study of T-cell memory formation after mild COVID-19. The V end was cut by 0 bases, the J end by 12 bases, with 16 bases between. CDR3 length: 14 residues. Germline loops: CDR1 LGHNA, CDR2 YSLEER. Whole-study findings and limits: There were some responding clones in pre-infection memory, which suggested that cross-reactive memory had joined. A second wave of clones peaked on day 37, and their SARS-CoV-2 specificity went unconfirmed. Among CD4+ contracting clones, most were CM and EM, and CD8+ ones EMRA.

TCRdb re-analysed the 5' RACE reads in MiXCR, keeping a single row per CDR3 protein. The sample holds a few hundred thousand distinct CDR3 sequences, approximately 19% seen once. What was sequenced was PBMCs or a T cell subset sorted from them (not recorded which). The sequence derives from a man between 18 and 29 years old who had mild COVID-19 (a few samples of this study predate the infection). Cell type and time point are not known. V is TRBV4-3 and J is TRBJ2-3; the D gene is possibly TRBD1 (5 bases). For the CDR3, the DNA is TGCGCCAGCAGCCAAGAGGGGTCAGGGCTTCTCCAGTATTTT. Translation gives CASSQEGSGLLQYF.